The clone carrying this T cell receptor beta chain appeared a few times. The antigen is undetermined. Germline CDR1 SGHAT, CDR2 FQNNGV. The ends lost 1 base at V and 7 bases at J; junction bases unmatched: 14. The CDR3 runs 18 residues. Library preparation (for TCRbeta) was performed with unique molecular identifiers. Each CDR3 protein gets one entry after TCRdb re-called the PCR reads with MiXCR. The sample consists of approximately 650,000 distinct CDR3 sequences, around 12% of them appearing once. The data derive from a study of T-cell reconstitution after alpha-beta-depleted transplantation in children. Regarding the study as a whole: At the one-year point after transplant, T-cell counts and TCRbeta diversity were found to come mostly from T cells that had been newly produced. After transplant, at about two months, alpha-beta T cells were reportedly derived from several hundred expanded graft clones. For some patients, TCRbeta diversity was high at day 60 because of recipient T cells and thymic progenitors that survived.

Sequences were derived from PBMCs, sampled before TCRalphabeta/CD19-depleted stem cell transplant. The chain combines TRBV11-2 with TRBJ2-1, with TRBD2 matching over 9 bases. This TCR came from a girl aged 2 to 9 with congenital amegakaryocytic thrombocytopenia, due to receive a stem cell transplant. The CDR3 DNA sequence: TGTGCCAGCAGCTTAGTTTGGCGGGAGGGCCGGGATGGGAATGAGCAGTTCTTC. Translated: CASSLVWREGRDGNEQFF.